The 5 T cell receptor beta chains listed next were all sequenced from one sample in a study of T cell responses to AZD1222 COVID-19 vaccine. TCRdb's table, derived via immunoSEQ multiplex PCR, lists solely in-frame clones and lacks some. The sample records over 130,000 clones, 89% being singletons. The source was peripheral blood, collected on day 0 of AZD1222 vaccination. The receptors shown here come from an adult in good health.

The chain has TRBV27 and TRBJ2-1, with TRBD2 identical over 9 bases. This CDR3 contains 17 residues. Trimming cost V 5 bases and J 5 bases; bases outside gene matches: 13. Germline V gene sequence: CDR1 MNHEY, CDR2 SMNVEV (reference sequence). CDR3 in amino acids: CASSHTTKREADNEQFF. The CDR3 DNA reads TGTGCCAGCAGTCACACGACTAAGCGGGAGGCTGACAATGAGCAGTTCTTC.

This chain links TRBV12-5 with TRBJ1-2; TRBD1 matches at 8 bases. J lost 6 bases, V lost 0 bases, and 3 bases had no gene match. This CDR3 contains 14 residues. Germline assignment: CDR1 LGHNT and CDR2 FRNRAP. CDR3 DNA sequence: TGTGCTAGTGGTTTGGTACCAGGGGGCGATGGCTACACCTTC. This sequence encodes CASGLVPGGDGYTF.

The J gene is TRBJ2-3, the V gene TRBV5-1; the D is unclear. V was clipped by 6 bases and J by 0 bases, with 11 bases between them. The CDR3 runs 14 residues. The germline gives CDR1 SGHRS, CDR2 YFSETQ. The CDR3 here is CASKTGTSTDTQYF. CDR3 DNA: TGCGCCAGCAAGACGGGCACTAGCACAGATACGCAGTATTTT.

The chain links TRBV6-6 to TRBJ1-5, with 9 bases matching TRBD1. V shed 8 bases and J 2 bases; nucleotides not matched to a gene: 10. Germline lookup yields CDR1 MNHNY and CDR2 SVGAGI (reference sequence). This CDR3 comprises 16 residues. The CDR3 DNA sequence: TGTGCCAGCTCATACTATAGGACAGGGGGCAATCAGCCCCAGCATTTT. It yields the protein CASSYYRTGGNQPQHF.

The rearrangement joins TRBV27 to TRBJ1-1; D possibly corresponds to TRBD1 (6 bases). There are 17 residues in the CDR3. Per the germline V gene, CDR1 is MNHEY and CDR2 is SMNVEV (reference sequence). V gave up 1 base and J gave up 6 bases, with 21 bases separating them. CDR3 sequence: CASSLYSQGQGYPEAFF. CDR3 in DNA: TGTGCCAGCAGTTTATATAGCCAGGGGCAGGGGTACCCTGAAGCTTTCTTT.